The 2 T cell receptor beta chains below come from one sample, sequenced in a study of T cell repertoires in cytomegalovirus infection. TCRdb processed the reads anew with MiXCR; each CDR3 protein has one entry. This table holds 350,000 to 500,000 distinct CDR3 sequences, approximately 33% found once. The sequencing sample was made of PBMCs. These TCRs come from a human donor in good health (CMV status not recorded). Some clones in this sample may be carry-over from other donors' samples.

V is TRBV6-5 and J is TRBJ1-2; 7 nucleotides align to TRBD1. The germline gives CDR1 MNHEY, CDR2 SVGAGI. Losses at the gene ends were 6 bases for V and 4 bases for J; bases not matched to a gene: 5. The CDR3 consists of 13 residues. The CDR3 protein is CASRQGWVYGYTF. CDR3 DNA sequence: TGTGCCAGCAGACAGGGGTGGGTCTATGGCTACACCTTC.

The CDR3 coding sequence is TGTGCCACCAGCAGCCTACAGGGAACCTACGAGCAGTACTTC. Translated, it gives CATSSLQGTYEQYF. The chain couples TRBV15 to TRBJ2-7, with D perhaps TRBD1 (6 bases). The CDR3 runs to 14 residues. Looked up from germline, CDR1 is LNHNV and CDR2 is YYDKDF (reference sequence). V was pared by 3 bases and J by 2 bases, with 11 bases between.